This T cell receptor beta chain was obtained from a study of regulatory T cells in long-lasting Graves disease. Sample time point: persistent/refractory GD, antithyroid drugs over 5 years with positive TRAb. PBMC RNA served as the TCR library source. Building of the TCR beta libraries involved iRepertoire HTBI primers and Arm-PCR of CDR3 regions. TCRdb redid the calling of the multiplex PCR reads with MiXCR, one entry per CDR3 protein. Of approximately 290,000 distinct CDR3 sequences in the sample, 22% were seen once. Study-level points and caveats: With persistent disease, TRBV28, TRBJ1-2 and TRBJ2-5 were the favored segments.

The CDR3 is made up of 17 amino acids. With 4 bases clipped from V and 5 bases from J, the junction kept 14 bases outside the gene matches. Germline values: CDR1 SEHNR, CDR2 FQNEAQ (reference sequence). As concerns this clonotype: Its target is not known.

The TCR comes from a female donor with Graves disease. V usage is TRBV7-9 and J usage is TRBJ1-1; 9 bases align to TRBD1. The source was peripheral blood mononuclear cells (PBMCs), collected when the disease was refractory, from a patient treated with antithyroid drugs. For the CDR3, the DNA is TGTGCCAGCAGCTCAGGACAGGGGCACGACCGAAGGACTGAAGCTTTCTTT. Protein: CASSSGQGHDRRTEAFF.